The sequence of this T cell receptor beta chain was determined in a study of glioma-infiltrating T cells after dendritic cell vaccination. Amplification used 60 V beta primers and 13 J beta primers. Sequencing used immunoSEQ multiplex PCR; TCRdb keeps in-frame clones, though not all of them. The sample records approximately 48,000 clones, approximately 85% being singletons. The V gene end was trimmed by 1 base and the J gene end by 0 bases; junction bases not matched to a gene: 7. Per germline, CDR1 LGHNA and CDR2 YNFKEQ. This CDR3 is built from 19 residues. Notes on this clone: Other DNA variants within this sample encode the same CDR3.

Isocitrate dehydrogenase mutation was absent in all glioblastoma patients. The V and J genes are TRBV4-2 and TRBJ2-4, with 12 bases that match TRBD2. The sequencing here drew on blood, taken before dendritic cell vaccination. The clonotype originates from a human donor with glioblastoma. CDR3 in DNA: TGTGCCAGCAGCCAAGTACTAGCGGGGGGTAACCCAGCCAAAAACATTCAGTACTTC. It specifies CASSQVLAGGNPAKNIQYF.